This T cell receptor (beta chain) is drawn from a study of beta chain features in type 1 diabetes. For the study at large: There were some 100,000,000 sorted cells examined across all samples. Findings and limits, study-wide: The naive, central memory and Treg TCRB repertoires showed an apparent similarity that was greater among patients than among healthy donors. The study found moderately but significantly shorter TCRB CDR3s in all four CD4+ subsets of Type 1 diabetes patients.

Regarding this clone: No antigen is known for it. The junction departs from germline at one end; a sequencing error may be responsible.

Isolated RNA was reverse transcribed in full, so expressed TCRB transcripts were sequenced. Reads from naive, central memory and regulatory T cell samples averaged roughly 3.8 million. The protocol was immunoSEQ multiplex PCR, while the TCRdb copy is restricted to in-frame clones and leaves out a portion. The data show 680,000 or so clones, about an eighth seen once. Germline CDR1 is SGHDT and CDR2 is YYEEEE. The CDR3 is made up of 13 amino acids. Sample: naive CD4+ T cells from blood. V gene TRBV5-6 combines with J gene TRBJ2-3; D remains ambiguous. This receptor was taken from a man aged 18-30 years with type 1 diabetes. In DNA form, the CDR3 reads TGTGCCAGCAGCTTGCGAAGCACCGATACGCAGTATTTT. Translating gives CASSLRSTDTQYF.